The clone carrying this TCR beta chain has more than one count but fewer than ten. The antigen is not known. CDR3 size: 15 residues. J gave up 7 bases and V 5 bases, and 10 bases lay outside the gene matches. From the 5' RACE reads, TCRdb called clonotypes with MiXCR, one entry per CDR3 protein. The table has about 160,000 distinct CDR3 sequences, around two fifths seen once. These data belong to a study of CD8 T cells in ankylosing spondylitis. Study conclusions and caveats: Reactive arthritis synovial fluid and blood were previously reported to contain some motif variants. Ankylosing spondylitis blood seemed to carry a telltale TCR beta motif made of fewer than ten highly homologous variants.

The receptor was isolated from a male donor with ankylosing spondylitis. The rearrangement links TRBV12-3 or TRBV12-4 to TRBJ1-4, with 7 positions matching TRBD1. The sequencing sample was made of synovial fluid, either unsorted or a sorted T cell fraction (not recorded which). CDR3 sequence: CASSPSTGLVEKLFF. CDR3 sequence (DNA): TGTGCCAGCAGTCCTTCGACAGGGTTGGTTGAAAAACTGTTTTTT.